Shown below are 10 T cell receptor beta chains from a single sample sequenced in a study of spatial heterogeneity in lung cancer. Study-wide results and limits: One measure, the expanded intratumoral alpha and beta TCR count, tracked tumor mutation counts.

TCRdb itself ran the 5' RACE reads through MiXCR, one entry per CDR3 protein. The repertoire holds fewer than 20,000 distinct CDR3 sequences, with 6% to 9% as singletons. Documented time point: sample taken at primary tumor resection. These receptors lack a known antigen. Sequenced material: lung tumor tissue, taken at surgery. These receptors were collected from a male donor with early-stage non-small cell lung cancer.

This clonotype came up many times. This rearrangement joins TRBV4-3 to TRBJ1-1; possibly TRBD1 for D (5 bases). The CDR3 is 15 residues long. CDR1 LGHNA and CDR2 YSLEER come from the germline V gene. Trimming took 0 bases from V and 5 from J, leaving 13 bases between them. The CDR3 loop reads CASSQDVQGGTEAFF. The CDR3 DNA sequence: TGCGCCAGCAGCCAAGATGTGCAGGGAGGGACTGAAGCTTTCTTT.

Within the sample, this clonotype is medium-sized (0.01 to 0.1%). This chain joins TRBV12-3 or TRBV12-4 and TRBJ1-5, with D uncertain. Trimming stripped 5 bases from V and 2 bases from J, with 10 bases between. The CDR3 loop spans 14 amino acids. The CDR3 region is CASSLDLGNQPQHF. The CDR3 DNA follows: TGTGCCAGCAGTCTTGACCTAGGCAATCAGCCCCAGCATTTT.

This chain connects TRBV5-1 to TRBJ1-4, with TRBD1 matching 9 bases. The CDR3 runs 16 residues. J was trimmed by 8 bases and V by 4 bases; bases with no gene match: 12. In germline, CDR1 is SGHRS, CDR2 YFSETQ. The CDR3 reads CASSRAGDRDGEKLFF. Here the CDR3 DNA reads TGCGCCAGCAGCCGGGCCGGGGACAGGGATGGGGAAAAACTGTTTTTT.

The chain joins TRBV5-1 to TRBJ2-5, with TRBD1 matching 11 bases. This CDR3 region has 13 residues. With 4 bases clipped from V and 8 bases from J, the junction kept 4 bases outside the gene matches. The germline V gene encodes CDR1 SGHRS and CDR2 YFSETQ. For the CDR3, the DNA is TGCGCCAGCAGCCCGGGACAGGGGGTAACCCAGTACTTC. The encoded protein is CASSPGQGVTQYF.

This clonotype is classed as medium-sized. Written as DNA, the CDR3 is TGCAGTGCTCGACAGGAGGGTCTGGACAATCAGCCCCAGCATTTT. The encoded protein is CSARQEGLDNQPQHF. This chain links TRBV20-1 with TRBJ1-5, with D maybe TRBD1 (6 bases). The CDR3 runs to 15 residues. Looked up from germline, CDR1 is DFQATT and CDR2 is SNEGSKA (reference sequence). Between the trimmed V and J ends, which lost 5 bases and 3 bases, there was a span of 17 bases.

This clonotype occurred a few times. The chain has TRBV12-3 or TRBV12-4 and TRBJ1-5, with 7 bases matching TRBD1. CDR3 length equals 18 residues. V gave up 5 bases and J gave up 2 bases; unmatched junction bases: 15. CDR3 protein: CASSRPSNTGAGNQPQHF. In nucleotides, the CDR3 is TGTGCCAGCAGTAGACCTTCCAATACAGGGGCAGGCAATCAGCCCCAGCATTTT.

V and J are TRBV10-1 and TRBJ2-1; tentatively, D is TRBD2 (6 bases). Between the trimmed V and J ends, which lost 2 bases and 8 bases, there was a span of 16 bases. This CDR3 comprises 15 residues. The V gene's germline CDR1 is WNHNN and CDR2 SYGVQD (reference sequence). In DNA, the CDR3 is TGCGCCAGCAGTGAGACCCCTAGCGAATCGGATGAGCAGTTCTTC. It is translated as CASSETPSESDEQFF.

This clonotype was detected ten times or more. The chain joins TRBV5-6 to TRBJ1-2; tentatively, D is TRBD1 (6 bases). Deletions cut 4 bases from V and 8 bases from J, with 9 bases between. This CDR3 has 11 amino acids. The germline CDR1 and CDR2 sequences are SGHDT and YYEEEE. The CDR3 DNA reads TGTGCCAGCAGCCACGGGGGCGGCTACACCTTC. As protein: CASSHGGGYTF.

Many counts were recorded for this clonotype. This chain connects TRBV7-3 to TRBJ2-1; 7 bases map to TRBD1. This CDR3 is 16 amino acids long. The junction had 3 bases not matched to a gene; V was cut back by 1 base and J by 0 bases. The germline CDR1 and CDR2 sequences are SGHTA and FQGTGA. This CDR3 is CASSLRTGVSYNEQFF. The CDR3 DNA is TGTGCCAGCAGCTTAAGAACAGGGGTCTCCTACAATGAGCAGTTCTTC.

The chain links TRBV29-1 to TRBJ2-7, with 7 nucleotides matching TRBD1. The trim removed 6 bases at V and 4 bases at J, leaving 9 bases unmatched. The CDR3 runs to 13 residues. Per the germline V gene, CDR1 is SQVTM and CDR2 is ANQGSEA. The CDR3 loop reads CSVATGLGYEQYF. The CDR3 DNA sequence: TGCAGCGTCGCGACAGGGCTGGGTTACGAGCAGTACTTC.